This entry is about one T cell receptor (beta chain). Its cognate antigen is unknown. The record originates from a study of CD4+ T cells in melanoma. Sequenced by immunoSEQ multiplex PCR; TCRdb stores in-frame clones only, minus some. This sample carries approximately 110,000 clones, approximately 90% of them seen once, and the ten largest clones take 3% to 4%. Findings of the study overall: In melanoma, neoantigen-specific CD4+ T cells reportedly differed in differentiation state.

V shed 3 bases, J shed 4 bases, and the junction held 9 bases outside the gene matches. This CDR3 spans 15 amino acids. CDR1 and CDR2 from the germline V gene are SQVTM and ANQGSEA. The sequencing sample was made of peripheral blood. This chain connects TRBV29-1 to TRBJ2-3; the match to TRBD2 covers 8 bases. The TCR sequence derives from a human donor with melanoma. Written as DNA, the CDR3 is TGCAGCGTTGACCGTGGAGCGGGGGACCCAGATACGCAGTATTTT. Its translation is CSVDRGAGDPDTQYF.